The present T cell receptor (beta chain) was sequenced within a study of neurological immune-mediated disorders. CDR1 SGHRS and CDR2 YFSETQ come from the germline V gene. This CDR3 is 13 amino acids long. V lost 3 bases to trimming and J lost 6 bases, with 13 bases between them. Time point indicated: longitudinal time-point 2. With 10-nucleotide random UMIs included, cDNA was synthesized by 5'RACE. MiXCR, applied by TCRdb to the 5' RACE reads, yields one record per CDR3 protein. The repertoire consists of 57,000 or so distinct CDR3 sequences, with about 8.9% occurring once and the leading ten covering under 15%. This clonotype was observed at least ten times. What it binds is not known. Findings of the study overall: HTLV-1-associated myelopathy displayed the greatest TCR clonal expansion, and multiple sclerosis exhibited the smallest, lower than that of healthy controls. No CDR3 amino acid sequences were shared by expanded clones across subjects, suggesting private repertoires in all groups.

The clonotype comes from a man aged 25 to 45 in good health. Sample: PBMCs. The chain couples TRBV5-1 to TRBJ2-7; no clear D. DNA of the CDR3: TGCGCCAGCAGCTGGAACACAGTGGGCGAGCAGTACTTC. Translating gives CASSWNTVGEQYF. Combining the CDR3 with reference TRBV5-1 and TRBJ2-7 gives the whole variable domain KAGVTQTPRYLIKTRGQQVTLSCSPISGHRSVSWYQQTPGQGLQFLFEYFSETQRNKGNFPGRFSGRQFSNSRSEMNVSTLELGDSALYLCASSWNTVGEQYFGPGTRLTVT.